A selection of T cell receptor beta chains follows, all from one sample in a study of shared clonotypes between healthy human individuals. Measured with immunoSEQ multiplex PCR; TCRdb has only the in-frame clones, and not every one. This table has about 520,000 clones, around 85% appearing once. Material: PBMCs. These receptors all stem from a middle-aged woman in good health. Some clones in this sample may be carry-over from other donors' samples. CDR3s include the opening cysteine and the closing phenylalanine or tryptophan. Fields, in order: clone size, J gene, D gene, V gene, CDR3 protein, CDR3 DNA. A D gene is named only where the DNA matches it firmly. The listing skips clone size in some rows; elsewhere it reads once, few, many or a size class.

clone size: NA
J gene: TRBJ1-1
D gene: NA
V gene: TRBV5-1
CDR3 protein: CASSFAGVRTEAFF
CDR3 DNA: TGCGCCAGCAGCTTCGCAGGGGTAAGAACTGAAGCTTTCTTT

clone size: NA
J gene: TRBJ2-7
D gene: NA
V gene: TRBV15
CDR3 protein: CATSNPRSLREQYF
CDR3 DNA: TGTGCCACCAGCAATCCCAGGAGCCTCCGAGAGCAGTACTTC

clone size: many
J gene: TRBJ1-5
D gene: TRBD1
V gene: TRBV19
CDR3 protein: CASSVGTASNQPQHF
CDR3 DNA: TGTGCCAGTAGTGTAGGGACAGCTAGTAATCAGCCCCAGCATTTT

clone size: NA
J gene: TRBJ2-7
D gene: NA
V gene: TRBV7-9
CDR3 protein: CASSLAVRTGGLGSYEQYF
CDR3 DNA: TGTGCTAGCAGCTTAGCGGTGAGAACAGGTGGACTGGGGTCCTACGAGCAGTACTTC

clone size: NA
J gene: TRBJ1-5
D gene: NA
V gene: TRBV2
CDR3 protein: CASSGGGRNQPQHF
CDR3 DNA: TGTGCCAGCAGTGGGGGCGGACGCAATCAGCCCCAGCATTTT

clone size: NA
J gene: TRBJ1-1
D gene: TRBD1
V gene: TRBV11-3
CDR3 protein: CASSFSGGQVAFF
CDR3 DNA: TGTGCCAGCAGCTTTAGCGGGGGACAGGTGGCTTTCTTT

clone size: many
J gene: TRBJ1-4
D gene: NA
V gene: TRBV19
CDR3 protein: CASSIGRQGTGEKLFF
CDR3 DNA: TGTGCCAGTAGTATCGGACGCCAGGGGACGGGAGAAAAACTGTTTTTT

clone size: NA
J gene: TRBJ1-1
D gene: NA
V gene: TRBV5-1
CDR3 protein: CASSLANQAAEAFF
CDR3 DNA: TGCGCCAGCAGCTTGGCCAATCAGGCAGCTGAAGCTTTCTTT

clone size: NA
J gene: TRBJ2-7
D gene: NA
V gene: TRBV7-2
CDR3 protein: CASSSRYSYEQYF
CDR3 DNA: TGTGCCAGCAGCTCCCGGTATTCCTACGAGCAGTACTTC

clone size: NA
J gene: TRBJ2-1
D gene: NA
V gene: TRBV27
CDR3 protein: CASSLFPMTYNEQFF
CDR3 DNA: TGTGCCAGCAGTTTATTCCCGATGACCTACAATGAGCAGTTCTTC

clone size: NA
J gene: TRBJ2-7
D gene: TRBD1
V gene: TRBV29-1
CDR3 protein: CRRPGQGSYEQYF
CDR3 DNA: TGCCGCCGTCCGGGACAGGGTTCCTACGAGCAGTACTTC

clone size: NA
J gene: TRBJ2-1
D gene: TRBD2
V gene: TRBV2
CDR3 protein: CASRPLAGGWNEQFF
CDR3 DNA: TGTGCCAGCAGGCCTCTAGCGGGTGGCTGGAATGAGCAGTTCTTC

clone size: NA
J gene: TRBJ1-1
D gene: NA
V gene: TRBV19
CDR3 protein: CASSKFQPSEAFF
CDR3 DNA: TGTGCCAGTAGTAAATTCCAACCGAGTGAAGCTTTCTTT

clone size: once
J gene: TRBJ2-5
D gene: NA
V gene: TRBV19
CDR3 protein: CASSIGGATQETQYF
CDR3 DNA: TGTGCCAGTAGTATAGGCGGAGCAACGCAAGAGACCCAGTACTTC

clone size: NA
J gene: TRBJ1-1
D gene: NA
V gene: TRBV19
CDR3 protein: CASIGGAEAFF
CDR3 DNA: TGTGCCAGTATCGGGGGGGCAGAAGCTTTCTTT

clone size: NA
J gene: TRBJ1-5
D gene: NA
V gene: TRBV7-2
CDR3 protein: CASSFGGQPQHF
CDR3 DNA: TGTGCCAGCAGCTTTGGGGGTCAGCCCCAGCATTTT

clone size: NA
J gene: TRBJ1-5
D gene: NA
V gene: TRBV10-3
CDR3 protein: CAITPDPDQPQHF
CDR3 DNA: TGTGCCATCACCCCGGACCCAGATCAGCCCCAGCATTTT

clone size: NA
J gene: TRBJ1-2
D gene: NA
V gene: TRBV28
CDR3 protein: CASRGQSYGYTF
CDR3 DNA: TGTGCCAGCAGAGGTCAGTCCTATGGCTACACCTTC

clone size: many
J gene: TRBJ2-4
D gene: NA
V gene: TRBV7-2
CDR3 protein: CASSDSGLAKNIQYF
CDR3 DNA: TGTGCCAGCAGCGATAGCGGTTTAGCCAAAAACATTCAGTACTTC

clone size: once
J gene: TRBJ1-1
D gene: TRBD1
V gene: TRBV2
CDR3 protein: CASTGQANTEAFF
CDR3 DNA: TGTGCCAGTACGGGACAGGCGAACACTGAAGCTTTCTTT

clone size: NA
J gene: TRBJ1-1
D gene: NA
V gene: TRBV23-1
CDR3 protein: CASSPLGKTHEAFF
CDR3 DNA: TGCGCCAGCAGTCCATTGGGTAAGACGCATGAAGCTTTCTTT

clone size: NA
J gene: TRBJ1-2
D gene: NA
V gene: TRBV5-1
CDR3 protein: CASSVGTASPNYGYTF
CDR3 DNA: TGCGCCAGCAGCGTAGGAACGGCTAGCCCTAACTATGGCTACACCTTC

clone size: NA
J gene: TRBJ2-7
D gene: NA
V gene: TRBV2
CDR3 protein: CASSAGAHEQYF
CDR3 DNA: TGTGCCAGCAGTGCGGGAGCCCACGAGCAGTACTTC

clone size: NA
J gene: TRBJ2-3
D gene: TRBD2
V gene: TRBV28
CDR3 protein: CASSSPGGAGGPDTQYF
CDR3 DNA: TGTGCCAGCAGTTCCCCGGGGGGAGCGGGAGGGCCAGATACGCAGTATTTT

clone size: NA
J gene: TRBJ1-2
D gene: NA
V gene: TRBV25-1
CDR3 protein: CASSAGTDHYCYTF
CDR3 DNA: TGTGCCAGCAGTGCAGGGACGGACCACTATTGCTACACCTTC

clone size: once
J gene: TRBJ2-7
D gene: TRBD1
V gene: TRBV5-1
CDR3 protein: CASSEGQGSWEQYF
CDR3 DNA: TGCGCCAGCAGTGAGGGACAGGGATCTTGGGAGCAGTACTTC

clone size: few
J gene: TRBJ2-2
D gene: NA
V gene: TRBV4-1
CDR3 protein: CASSHYGQNTGELFF
CDR3 DNA: TGCGCCAGCAGCCACTATGGACAGAACACCGGGGAGCTGTTTTTT

clone size: NA
J gene: TRBJ2-3
D gene: TRBD1
V gene: TRBV7-9
CDR3 protein: CASSHGTGGTDTQYF
CDR3 DNA: TGTGCCAGCAGCCACGGGACAGGGGGCACAGATACGCAGTATTTT

clone size: NA
J gene: TRBJ1-1
D gene: NA
V gene: TRBV11-3
CDR3 protein: CASSPDGRNTEAFF
CDR3 DNA: TGTGCCAGCAGCCCGGACGGCAGGAACACTGAAGCTTTCTTT

clone size: once
J gene: TRBJ2-7
D gene: TRBD1
V gene: TRBV27
CDR3 protein: CASRRDRVDHEQYF
CDR3 DNA: TGTGCCAGCAGGAGGGACAGGGTCGACCACGAGCAGTACTTC

clone size: NA
J gene: TRBJ2-7
D gene: TRBD1
V gene: TRBV30
CDR3 protein: CAWRADRDGSYEQYF
CDR3 DNA: TGTGCCTGGAGGGCCGACAGGGATGGATCCTACGAGCAGTACTTC

clone size: NA
J gene: TRBJ2-7
D gene: NA
V gene: TRBV18
CDR3 protein: CASSPGGRLGEQYF
CDR3 DNA: TGTGCCAGCTCACCGGGAGGTCGACTTGGCGAGCAGTACTTC

clone size: NA
J gene: TRBJ2-4
D gene: TRBD1
V gene: TRBV10-2
CDR3 protein: CASSESDRGNIQYF
CDR3 DNA: TGCGCCAGCAGTGAGTCGGACAGGGGAAACATTCAGTACTTC

clone size: NA
J gene: TRBJ1-1
D gene: TRBD1
V gene: TRBV11-1
CDR3 protein: CASSPRDRGLTEAFF
CDR3 DNA: TGTGCCAGCAGCCCACGGGACAGGGGGCTGACTGAAGCTTTCTTT

clone size: NA
J gene: TRBJ2-7
D gene: TRBD1
V gene: TRBV30
CDR3 protein: CACRDRSYEQYF
CDR3 DNA: TGTGCCTGTCGGGACAGATCCTACGAGCAGTACTTC

clone size: NA
J gene: TRBJ1-4
D gene: NA
V gene: TRBV5-1
CDR3 protein: CASSLAGGNEKLFF
CDR3 DNA: TGCGCCAGCAGCTTGGCCGGCGGGAATGAAAAACTGTTTTTT

clone size: NA
J gene: TRBJ2-1
D gene: TRBD2
V gene: TRBV27
CDR3 protein: CASRTGTRNEQFF
CDR3 DNA: TGTGCCAGCAGGACCGGGACTAGGAATGAGCAGTTCTTC

clone size: NA
J gene: TRBJ2-7
D gene: TRBD1
V gene: TRBV2
CDR3 protein: CASSELGRQGGSYEQYF
CDR3 DNA: TGTGCCAGCAGTGAATTGGGTAGACAGGGGGGCTCCTACGAGCAGTACTTC

clone size: NA
J gene: TRBJ2-7
D gene: NA
V gene: TRBV18
CDR3 protein: CAGLRGMAYEQYF
CDR3 DNA: TGTGCCGGCTTGAGGGGAATGGCCTACGAGCAGTACTTC

clone size: NA
J gene: TRBJ2-5
D gene: NA
V gene: TRBV7-7
CDR3 protein: CASSPGAGYQETQYF
CDR3 DNA: TGTGCCAGCAGCCCTGGCGCAGGGTACCAAGAGACCCAGTACTTC

clone size: NA
J gene: TRBJ1-3
D gene: NA
V gene: TRBV11-3
CDR3 protein: CASSLRDTIYF
CDR3 DNA: TGTGCCAGCAGCTTGAGGGACACCATATATTTT

clone size: NA
J gene: TRBJ1-4
D gene: NA
V gene: TRBV5-4
CDR3 protein: CASSLFRGRTNEKLFF
CDR3 DNA: TGTGCCAGCAGCTTGTTCCGGGGGCGAACTAATGAAAAACTGTTTTTT

clone size: NA
J gene: TRBJ1-2
D gene: NA
V gene: TRBV7-2
CDR3 protein: CASSLVSPGTCDGYTF
CDR3 DNA: TGTGCCAGCAGCTTAGTGAGTCCCGGGACGTGCGATGGCTACACCTTC

clone size: NA
J gene: TRBJ2-7
D gene: TRBD1
V gene: TRBV10-3
CDR3 protein: CAISLLGRDRDAF
CDR3 DNA: TGTGCCATCAGTCTACTTGGCCGGGACAGGGATGCCTTC

clone size: NA
J gene: TRBJ1-2
D gene: TRBD1
V gene: TRBV5-1
CDR3 protein: CASSDGQGNYGYTF
CDR3 DNA: TGCGCCAGCAGCGACGGACAGGGCAACTATGGCTACACCTTC

clone size: NA
J gene: TRBJ1-1
D gene: TRBD1
V gene: TRBV7-3
CDR3 protein: CASSWTGNTEAFF
CDR3 DNA: TGTGCCAGCAGCTGGACAGGGAACACTGAAGCTTTCTTT

clone size: NA
J gene: TRBJ2-5
D gene: TRBD2
V gene: TRBV7-9
CDR3 protein: CASSSRTSGRVFRETQYF
CDR3 DNA: TGTGCCAGCAGTTCCCGGACTAGCGGGAGGGTTTTTAGAGAGACCCAGTACTTC

clone size: NA
J gene: TRBJ2-5
D gene: NA
V gene: TRBV4-3
CDR3 protein: CASSRDAVTQYF
CDR3 DNA: TGCGCCAGCAGCCGTGACGCGGTGACCCAGTACTTC

clone size: once
J gene: TRBJ1-1
D gene: NA
V gene: TRBV7-3
CDR3 protein: CASSQDRNTEAFF
CDR3 DNA: TGTGCCAGCAGCCAGGACAGGAACACTGAAGCTTTCTTT

clone size: few
J gene: TRBJ2-5
D gene: NA
V gene: TRBV18
CDR3 protein: CASSPAGVETQYF
CDR3 DNA: TGTGCCAGCTCACCAGCAGGGGTAGAGACCCAGTACTTC

clone size: few
J gene: TRBJ1-5
D gene: NA
V gene: TRBV6-6
CDR3 protein: CASSNNQPQHF
CDR3 DNA: TGTGCCAGCAGCAATAATCAGCCCCAGCATTTT

clone size: NA
J gene: TRBJ1-2
D gene: NA
V gene: TRBV9
CDR3 protein: CASSEGDILNYGYTF
CDR3 DNA: TGTGCCAGCAGCGAGGGGGACATCCTTAACTATGGCTACACCTTC

clone size: NA
J gene: TRBJ1-4
D gene: NA
V gene: TRBV6-6
CDR3 protein: CASSYLGQNEKLFF
CDR3 DNA: TGTGCCAGCAGTTACTTGGGACAAAATGAAAAACTGTTTTTT

clone size: NA
J gene: TRBJ1-2
D gene: NA
V gene: TRBV25-1
CDR3 protein: CASSLAASNYGYTF
CDR3 DNA: TGTGCCAGCAGCTTAGCAGCCTCTAACTATGGCTACACCTTC

clone size: many
J gene: TRBJ2-3
D gene: NA
V gene: TRBV27
CDR3 protein: CASSSRALDTQYF
CDR3 DNA: TGTGCCAGCAGTTCGAGGGCCCTAGATACGCAGTATTTT

clone size: once
J gene: TRBJ2-5
D gene: NA
V gene: TRBV29-1
CDR3 protein: CSVGPGQETQYF
CDR3 DNA: TGCAGCGTTGGGCCGGGGCAAGAGACCCAGTACTTC

clone size: NA
J gene: TRBJ2-1
D gene: TRBD2
V gene: TRBV4-2
CDR3 protein: CASSQRQLAGTNEQFF
CDR3 DNA: TGTGCCAGCAGCCAACGCCAACTAGCGGGTACAAATGAGCAGTTCTTC

clone size: few
J gene: TRBJ1-1
D gene: NA
V gene: TRBV5-1
CDR3 protein: CASSPGRGEVNTEAFF
CDR3 DNA: TGCGCCAGCAGCCCGGGCAGGGGAGAGGTGAACACTGAAGCTTTCTTT

clone size: NA
J gene: TRBJ2-1
D gene: NA
V gene: TRBV9
CDR3 protein: CASSVGVSSYNEQFF
CDR3 DNA: TGTGCCAGCAGCGTAGGAGTCAGCTCCTACAATGAGCAGTTCTTC

clone size: NA
J gene: TRBJ1-1
D gene: TRBD1
V gene: TRBV2
CDR3 protein: CASSAGGMNTEAFF
CDR3 DNA: TGTGCCAGCAGTGCAGGGGGCATGAACACTGAAGCTTTCTTT